Listed here are 19 T cell receptor beta chains from one sample, sequenced in a study of CD8 T cells in Susac syndrome. Random hexamers were used to reverse transcribe roughly 0.5 to 1 ug of RNA. TCRdb reanalysed the immunoSEQ multiplex PCR reads using MiXCR and keeps one entry per CDR3 protein. The sample lists 160,000 or so distinct CDR3 sequences, roughly 94% occurring once. Sequencing used CD4+ T cells from PBMCs. These TCRs come from a human donor with Susac syndrome.

This chain uses TRBV7-8 with TRBJ2-1, with a weak D call TRBD2 (5 bases). Deletions cut 5 bases from V and 1 base from J, with 12 bases between. CDR1 is SGHVS and CDR2 is FQNEAQ in the germline V gene. The CDR3 is made up of 15 amino acids. The CDR3 region has the DNA TGTGCCAGCAGCCGTTTACCGGGGTCCTACAATGAGCAGTTCTTC. Translated: CASSRLPGSYNEQFF.

J is TRBJ2-7 and V is TRBV3-1; no clear D gene. This CDR3 contains 14 residues. The V end lost 0 bases, the J end lost 1 base, and 7 bases lay between the germline ends. Looked up from germline, CDR1 is LGHDT and CDR2 is YNNKEL (reference sequence). CDR3 residues: CASSQDKTSYEQYF. In DNA, the CDR3 is TGTGCCAGCAGCCAAGATAAAACATCCTACGAGCAGTACTTC.

V gene TRBV2 combines with J gene TRBJ1-6; D not resolved. CDR1 and CDR2 from the germline V gene are SNHLY and FYNNEI. The CDR3 spans 11 residues. Trimming removed 7 bases at V and 13 bases at J, with 11 bases between. The CDR3 region is CASTSYGPLHF. CDR3 DNA sequence: TGTGCCAGCACCTCGTACGGCCCCCTCCACTTT.

V and J are TRBV18 and TRBJ1-1, with D possibly TRBD1 on 5 matching bases. CDR3 length equals 15 residues. With 0 bases removed from V and 5 bases from J, the gap between germline ends came to 13 bases. Germline lookup yields CDR1 KGHSH and CDR2 LQKENI. The CDR3 bases are TGTGCCAGCTCACCACCGTGGGGGAGAGCGACTGAAGCTTTCTTT. This gives the protein CASSPPWGRATEAFF.

The CDR3 region has the DNA TGTGCCAGCAGCCATTTCGAGGATGAGCAGTTCTTC. This translates into CASSHFEDEQFF. The chain employs TRBV3-1 and TRBJ2-1, with D unresolved. The CDR3 totals 12 residues. CDR1 LGHDT and CDR2 YNNKEL come from the germline V gene (reference sequence). The ends were cut back, 3 bases at V and 8 bases at J, with 8 bases in the middle.

This chain links TRBV20-1 with TRBJ2-3; D call uncertain. The germline V gene has CDR1 DFQATT and CDR2 SNEGSKA (reference sequence). V lost 5 bases to trimming and J lost 0 bases, with 6 bases between them. CDR3 size: 12 residues. The CDR3 nucleotides read TGCAGTGCTGCGACTAGCACAGATACGCAGTATTTT. It is translated as CSAATSTDTQYF.

This clonotype was found a few times. This sequence joins TRBV20-1 and TRBJ2-5, with TRBD2 identical over 11 bases. The germline gives CDR1 DFQATT, CDR2 SNEGSKA (reference sequence). This CDR3 region has 14 residues. V shed 3 bases and J 5 bases; nucleotides not matched to a gene: 5. The CDR3 nucleotides read TGCAGTGCTAGCCAGACTAGCGGGATGGAGACCCAGTACTTC. Residues: CSASQTSGMETQYF.

The rearrangement joins TRBV3-1 to TRBJ2-4; 7 nucleotides agree with TRBD1. V shed 1 base and J 6 bases; nucleotides not matched to a gene: 0. The germline CDR1 and CDR2 sequences are LGHDT and YNNKEL (reference sequence). The CDR3 runs to 13 residues. CDR3 sequence (DNA): TGTGCCAGCAGCCAAGGACAGGGAAACATTCAGTACTTC. Protein product: CASSQGQGNIQYF. The full variable domain, in which reference TRBV3-1 and TRBJ2-4 provide the parts outside the CDR3, is DTAVSQTPKYLVTQMGNDKSIKCEQNLGHDTMYWYKQDSKKFLKIMFSYNNKELIINETVPNRFSPKSPDKAHLNLHINSLELGDSAVYFCASSQGQGNIQYFGAGTRLSVL.

CDR3 coding DNA: TGTGCCAGCAGCCAAGGCGGGCCTTTCCACGAGCAGTACTTC. It translates to CASSQGGPFHEQYF. The chain recombines TRBV7-9 with TRBJ2-7, with a weak D call TRBD2 (5 bases). The V end was cut by 5 bases, the J end by 5 bases, with 16 bases between. The length of the CDR3 is 14 residues. Germline CDR1 SEHNR, CDR2 FQNEAQ (reference sequence).

This chain connects TRBV4-3 to TRBJ1-1; D is possibly TRBD1 (5 bases). V was clipped by 0 bases and J by 4 bases, with 9 bases between them. CDR3 length: 14 amino acids. Looked up from germline, CDR1 is LGHNA and CDR2 is YSLEER. DNA of the CDR3: TGCGCCAGCAGCCAAGATGGAAGGGGCACTGAAGCTTTCTTT. It yields the protein CASSQDGRGTEAFF.

Only one count was recorded for this clonotype. The CDR3 is CASSVAGVLDNEQFF. In nucleotides, the CDR3 is TGTGCCAGCAGCGTAGCAGGTGTTCTAGACAATGAGCAGTTCTTC. V gene TRBV9 combines with J gene TRBJ2-1; D remains ambiguous. This CDR3 is built from 15 residues. The V gene lost 0 bases and the J gene lost 5 bases, with 12 bases spanning the gap. CDR1 is SGDLS, CDR2 YYNGEE, per germline.

This chain joins TRBV9 and TRBJ1-1; the D is unclear. The germline V gene has CDR1 SGDLS and CDR2 YYNGEE. CDR3 length: 13 amino acids. Deletions cut 1 base from V and 2 bases from J, with 6 bases between. DNA of the CDR3: TGTGCCAGCAGCGTAACAAGTAACACTGAAGCTTTCTTT. Encoded protein: CASSVTSNTEAFF.

V gene TRBV6-6 combines with J gene TRBJ2-5; 9 bases map to TRBD1. The CDR3 sequence is 15 residues long. Germline CDR1 and CDR2: MNHNY and SVGAGI (reference sequence). J lost 4 bases, V lost 2 bases, and 5 bases had no gene match. The chain's CDR3 is CASSYPTGGRETQYF. CDR3 coding DNA: TGTGCCAGCAGTTACCCTACAGGGGGCAGAGAGACCCAGTACTTC.

In the case of this clonotype: An end of the junction does not agree with germline; a read error may underlie this. The CDR3 sequence: CASSPAFLGDTQYF. The CDR3 DNA is TGTGCTAGCAGCCCTGCCTTTTTAGGGGATACGCAGTATTTT. This chain connects TRBV7-7 to TRBJ2-3, with D uncertain. CDR3 length: 14 amino acids. CDR1 is SSHAT and CDR2 is FNYEAQ in the germline V gene (reference sequence). The variable domain in full, with the rest retrieved from reference TRBV7-7 and TRBJ2-3, is GAGVSQSPRYKVTKRGQDVTLRCDPISSHATLYWYQQALGQGPEFLTYFNYEAQPDKSGLPSDRFSAERPEGSISTLTIQRTEQRDSAMYRCASSPAFLGDTQYFGPGTRLTVL.

The V gene is TRBV25-1, the J gene TRBJ1-1; D is unresolved. In germline, CDR1 is MGHDK, CDR2 SYGVNS. CDR3 length: 17 residues. V lost 4 bases and J lost 0, with 18 bases in between. The CDR3 DNA is TGTGCCAGCAGTGCCGGGCTACAACCCTTAATGAACACTGAAGCTTTCTTT. This sequence encodes CASSAGLQPLMNTEAFF.

V usage is TRBV12-3 or TRBV12-4 and J usage is TRBJ1-4, with D perhaps matching TRBD1 (6 bases). The CDR3 extends over 14 amino acids. V was shortened by 7 bases and J by 8 bases, with 17 bases between the two germline ends. CDR3 protein: CASKLGAGVEKLFF. DNA of the CDR3: TGTGCCAGCAAGCTGGGGGCAGGGGTGGAAAAACTGTTTTTT.

CDR3 sequence: CSAISSSSPSYEQYF. The DNA of the CDR3 is TGCAGTGCAATCTCCTCTAGCTCCCCCTCCTACGAGCAGTACTTC. The chain couples TRBV20-1 to TRBJ2-7, with a tentative D call TRBD2 (5 bases). V shed 6 bases and J shed 0 bases, with 18 bases lying between them. CDR1 is DFQATT and CDR2 is SNEGSKA in the germline V gene (reference sequence). The CDR3 is 15 amino acids.

This rearrangement joins TRBV14 to TRBJ2-1; 8 bases map to TRBD2. V shed 4 bases and J 8 bases; nucleotides not matched to a gene: 16. CDR1 and CDR2 (germline): SGHDN, FVKESK. There are 17 residues in the CDR3. The CDR3: CASSRHSGSGGIHEQFF. The CDR3 coding sequence is TGTGCCAGCAGCCGACACTCGGGGAGCGGGGGTATCCATGAGCAGTTCTTC.

The chain is built from TRBV18 and TRBJ2-7, with D possibly TRBD2 on 5 matching bases. This CDR3 spans 13 amino acids. The germline CDR1 and CDR2 sequences are KGHSH and LQKENI. Between the trimmed V and J ends, which lost 3 bases and 6 bases, there was a span of 12 bases. This chain's CDR3 is CASSPSGLLEQYF. The DNA for the CDR3 is TGTGCCAGCTCACCCAGCGGCCTGCTCGAGCAGTACTTC.